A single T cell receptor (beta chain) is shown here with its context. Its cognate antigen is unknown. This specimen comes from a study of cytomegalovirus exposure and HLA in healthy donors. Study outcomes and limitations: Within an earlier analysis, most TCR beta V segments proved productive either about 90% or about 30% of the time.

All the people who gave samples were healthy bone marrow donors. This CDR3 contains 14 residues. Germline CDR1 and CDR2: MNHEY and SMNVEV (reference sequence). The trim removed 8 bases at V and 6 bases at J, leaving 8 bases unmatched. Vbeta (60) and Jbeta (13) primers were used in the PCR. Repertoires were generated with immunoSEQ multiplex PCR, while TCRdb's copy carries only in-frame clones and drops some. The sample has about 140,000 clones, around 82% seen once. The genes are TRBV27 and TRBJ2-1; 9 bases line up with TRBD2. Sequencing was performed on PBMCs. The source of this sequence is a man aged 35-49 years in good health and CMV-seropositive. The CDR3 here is CASGPGLAPNEQFF. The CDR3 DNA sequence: TGTGCCAGCGGACCGGGACTAGCTCCCAATGAGCAGTTCTTC.